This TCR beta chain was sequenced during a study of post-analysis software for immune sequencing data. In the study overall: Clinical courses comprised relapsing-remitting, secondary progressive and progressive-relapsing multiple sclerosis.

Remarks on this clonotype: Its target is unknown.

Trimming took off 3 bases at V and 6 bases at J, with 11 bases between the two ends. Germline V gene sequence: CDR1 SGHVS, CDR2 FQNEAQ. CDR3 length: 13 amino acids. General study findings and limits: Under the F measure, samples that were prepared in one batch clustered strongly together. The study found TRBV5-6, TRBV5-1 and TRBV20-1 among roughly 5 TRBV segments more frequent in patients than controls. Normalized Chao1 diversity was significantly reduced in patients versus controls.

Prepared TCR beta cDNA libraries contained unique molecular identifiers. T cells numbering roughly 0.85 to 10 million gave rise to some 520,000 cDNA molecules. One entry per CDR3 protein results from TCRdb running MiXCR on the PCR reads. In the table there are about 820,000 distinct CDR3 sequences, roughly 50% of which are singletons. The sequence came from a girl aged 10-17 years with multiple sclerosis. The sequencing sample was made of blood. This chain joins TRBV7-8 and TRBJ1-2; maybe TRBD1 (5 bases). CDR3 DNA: TGTGCCAGCAGCTTGGTATTACAGGATGGCTACACCTTC. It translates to CASSLVLQDGYTF.